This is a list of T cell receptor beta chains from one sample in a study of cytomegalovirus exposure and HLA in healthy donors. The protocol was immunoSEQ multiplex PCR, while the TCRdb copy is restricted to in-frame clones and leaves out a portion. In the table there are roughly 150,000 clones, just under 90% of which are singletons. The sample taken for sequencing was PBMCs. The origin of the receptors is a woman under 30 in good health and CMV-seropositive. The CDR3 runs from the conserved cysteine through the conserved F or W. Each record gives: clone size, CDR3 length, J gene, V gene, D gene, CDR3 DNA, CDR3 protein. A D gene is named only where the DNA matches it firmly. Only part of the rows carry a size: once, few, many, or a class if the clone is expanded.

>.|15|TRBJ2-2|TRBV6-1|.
TGTGCCAGCTTGCAGGGTATTAATATGGCCGGGGAGCTGTTTTTT
CASLQGINMAGELFF
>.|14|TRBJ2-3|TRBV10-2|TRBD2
TGCGCCAGCAGTGAGCGGACTAGCGGTGATACGCAGTATTTT
CASSERTSGDTQYF
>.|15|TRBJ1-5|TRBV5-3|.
TGTGCCAGAAGCTTGGATCGACAGAGCAATCAGCCCCAGCATTTT
CARSLDRQSNQPQHF
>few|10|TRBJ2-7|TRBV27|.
TGTGCCAGCAGCACCTACGAGCAGTACTTC
CASSTYEQYF
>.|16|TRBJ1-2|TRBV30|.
TGTGCCTGGAAGAAAGGGGTAATCTGGGATAACTATGGCTACACCTTC
CAWKKGVIWDNYGYTF
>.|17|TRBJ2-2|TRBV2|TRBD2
TGTGCCAGCACCACGACTAGCGGGAAGCGAAACACCGGGGAGCTGTTTTTT
CASTTTSGKRNTGELFF
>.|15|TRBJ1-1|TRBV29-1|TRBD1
TGCAGCACGGTGCAGGGGGCCTCCATGAACACTGAAGCTTTCTTT
CSTVQGASMNTEAFF
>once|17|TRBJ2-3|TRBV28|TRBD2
TGTGCCAGCAGTACCCCTGGACTAGCGAGTAGCACAGATACGCAGTATTTT
CASSTPGLASSTDTQYF
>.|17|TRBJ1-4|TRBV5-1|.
TGCGCCAGCAGCTTGAGGGGGACGGACAAAAGTAATGAAAAACTGTTTTTT
CASSLRGTDKSNEKLFF
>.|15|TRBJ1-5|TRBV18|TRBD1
TGTGCCAGCTCACCGGGACAGGGGCCCAATCAGCCCCAGCATTTT
CASSPGQGPNQPQHF
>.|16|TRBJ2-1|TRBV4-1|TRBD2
TGCGCCAGCAGCCAACAGGCCCGGCTAGCGGGAGCCGAGCAGTTCTTC
CASSQQARLAGAEQFF
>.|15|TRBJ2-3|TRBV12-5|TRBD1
TGTGCTAGTGGTCTCCCGACAGGGTACACAGATACGCAGTATTTT
CASGLPTGYTDTQYF
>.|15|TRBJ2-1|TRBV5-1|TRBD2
TGCGCCAGCAGCTTGGGGCTAGCGGGAGTATATGCGCAGTTCTTC
CASSLGLAGVYAQFF
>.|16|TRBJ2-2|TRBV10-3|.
TGTGCCATCAGTGAACAGCCGACGGCGAACACCGGGGAGCTGTTTTTT
CAISEQPTANTGELFF
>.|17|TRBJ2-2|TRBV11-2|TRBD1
TGTGCCAGCAGCTTAGTATCAGGGGGCGCTTGGACCGGGGAGCTGTTTTTT
CASSLVSGGAWTGELFF
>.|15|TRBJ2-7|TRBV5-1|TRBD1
TGCGCCAGCAGTTCCACCCGACAGGGTTCCTACGAGCAGTACTTC
CASSSTRQGSYEQYF
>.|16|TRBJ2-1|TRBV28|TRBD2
TGTGCCAGCAGTCCCTCCGGGACTAGCGGATACAATGAGCAGTTCTTC
CASSPSGTSGYNEQFF
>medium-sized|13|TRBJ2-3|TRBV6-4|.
TGTGCCAGCAGTGACTCGACAACAGATACGCAGTATTTT
CASSDSTTDTQYF
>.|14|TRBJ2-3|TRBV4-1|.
TGCGCCAGCAGCCAAGTAGCCGCCCCAGATACGCAGTATTTT
CASSQVAAPDTQYF
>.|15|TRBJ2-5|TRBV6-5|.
TGTGCCAGCCTGACCGGGACATTAGTAGGAGAGACCCAGTACTTC
CASLTGTLVGETQYF
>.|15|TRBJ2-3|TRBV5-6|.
TGTGCCAGCAGCCCTAGACAGAGTAGCACAGATACGCAGTATTTT
CASSPRQSSTDTQYF
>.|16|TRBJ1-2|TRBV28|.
TGTGCCAGCAGTTTATGGGCCCCACAGGCCTTCTATGGCTACACCTTC
CASSLWAPQAFYGYTF
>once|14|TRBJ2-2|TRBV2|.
TGTGCCAGCAGTGCAGTAGCGTACACCGGGGAGCTGTTTTTT
CASSAVAYTGELFF
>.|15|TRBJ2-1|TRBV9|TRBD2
TGTGCCAGCAGCGCGGGACTAGCGGTAATCAATGAGCAGTTCTTC
CASSAGLAVINEQFF
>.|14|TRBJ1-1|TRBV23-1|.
TGCGCCAGCAGTCAATCCCGGGGTTTTTTAGAAGCTTTCTTT
CASSQSRGFLEAFF
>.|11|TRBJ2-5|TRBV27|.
TGTGCCAGCAGCGAAGGGGGGACCCAGTACTTC
CASSEGGTQYF
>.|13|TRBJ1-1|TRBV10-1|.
TGCGCCAGCAGTGACCCTGCGGGCACTGAAGCTTTCTTT
CASSDPAGTEAFF
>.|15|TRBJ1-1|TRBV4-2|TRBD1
TGTGCCAGCAGCAGCCGACAGGGGGCTGGCACTGAAGCTTTCTTT
CASSSRQGAGTEAFF
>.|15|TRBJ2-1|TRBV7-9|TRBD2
TGTGCCAGCAGCTGGGAGCGGGAGGGCACCAATGAGCAGTTCTTC
CASSWEREGTNEQFF
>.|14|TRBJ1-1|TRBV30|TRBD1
TGTGCCTGGAGGGGGACAGGGTTGATCACTGAAGCTTTCTTT
CAWRGTGLITEAFF
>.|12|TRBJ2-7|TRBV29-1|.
TGCAGCGTTGTGGACGGAGGCTACGAGCAGTACTTC
CSVVDGGYEQYF
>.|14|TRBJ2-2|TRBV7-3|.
TGTGCCAGCAGCTTATCCCCAGGAACCGGGGAGCTGTTTTTT
CASSLSPGTGELFF
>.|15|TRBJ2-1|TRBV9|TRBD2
TGTGCCAGCAGCGTCGGACTAGCCCCGATCTGGGAGCAGTTCTTC
CASSVGLAPIWEQFF
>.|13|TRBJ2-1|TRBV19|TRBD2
TGTGCCAGTAGTATGGGGAGGGGCACCGAGCAGTTCTTC
CASSMGRGTEQFF
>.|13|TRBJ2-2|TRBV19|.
TGTGCCAGTAGTTTGACAGACACCGGGGAGCTGTTTTTT
CASSLTDTGELFF
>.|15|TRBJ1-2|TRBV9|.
TGTGCCAGCAGCGTAGGGAGGACACAGGGTGGTGGCTACACCTTC
CASSVGRTQGGGYTF
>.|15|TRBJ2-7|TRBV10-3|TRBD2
TGTGCCATCAGTGGGCGGGAGGCCCACTCCTACGAGCAGTACTTC
CAISGREAHSYEQYF
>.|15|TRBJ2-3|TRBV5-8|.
TGTGCCAGCAGCCGGGTCCGGGGTAACACAGATACGCAGTATTTT
CASSRVRGNTDTQYF
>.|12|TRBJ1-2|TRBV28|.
TGTGCCACCAAGGGAGAGTCTTATGGCTACACCTTC
CATKGESYGYTF
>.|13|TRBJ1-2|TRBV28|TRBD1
TGTGCCAGCAGTTTATCAGGGGGCTATGGCTACACCTTC
CASSLSGGYGYTF
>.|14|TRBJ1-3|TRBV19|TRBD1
TGTGCCAGTTGGGGGACAGACTCTGGAAACACCATATATTTT
CASWGTDSGNTIYF
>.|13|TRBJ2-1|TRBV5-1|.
TGCGCCAGCAGCTCGCTCCTAGGGGTTGAGCAGTTCTTC
CASSSLLGVEQFF
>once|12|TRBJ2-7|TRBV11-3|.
TGTGCCAGCAGCTCGACTACCTACGAGCAGTACTTC
CASSSTTYEQYF
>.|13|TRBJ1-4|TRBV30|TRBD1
TGTGCCTGGAGTGTCAACAGGGGTGAAAAACTGTTTTTT
CAWSVNRGEKLFF
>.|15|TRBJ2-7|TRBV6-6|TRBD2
TGTGCCAGCAGTTATCCTAGCGGGAGTAGCGCCGAGCAGTACTTC
CASSYPSGSSAEQYF
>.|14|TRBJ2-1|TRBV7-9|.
TGTGCCAGCAACACATTAGACGGAGACAATGAGCAGTTCTTC
CASNTLDGDNEQFF
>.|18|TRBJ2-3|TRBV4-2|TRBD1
TGTGCCAGCAGCCAAGAGGGGCTCCGGGACAGGGGCACAGATACGCAGTATTTT
CASSQEGLRDRGTDTQYF
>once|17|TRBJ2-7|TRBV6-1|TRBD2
TGTGCCAGCAGTGGGACTAGCGGGCAGAATTACTCCTACGAGCAGTACTTC
CASSGTSGQNYSYEQYF
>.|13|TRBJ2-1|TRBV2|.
TGTGCCAGCATCCCGACAGCCTTCAATGAGCAGTTCTTC
CASIPTAFNEQFF
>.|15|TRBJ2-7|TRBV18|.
TGTGCCAGCTCACCCATCCACGAGACTAGTAACGAGCAGTACTTC
CASSPIHETSNEQYF
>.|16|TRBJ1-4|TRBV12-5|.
TGTGCTAGTGGTTTTACAAACAGGGCCCCCGGTGAAAAACTGTTTTTT
CASGFTNRAPGEKLFF
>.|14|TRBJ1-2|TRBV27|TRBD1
TGTGCCAGCAGTGCCGGGACAGGGGCCTATGGCTACACCTTC
CASSAGTGAYGYTF
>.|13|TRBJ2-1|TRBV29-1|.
TGCAGCGTTGAAGATCCAGCCTACAATGAGCAGTTCTTC
CSVEDPAYNEQFF
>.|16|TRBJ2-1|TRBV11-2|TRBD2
TGTGCCAGCAGCTTAATCACGGGAGGCTTCGGCAATGAGCAGTTCTTC
CASSLITGGFGNEQFF